The clone carrying this T cell receptor beta chain was recorded at least ten times. The antigen is not known. The same CDR3 also results from other DNA sequences found in this sample. TCRdb's table, derived via immunoSEQ multiplex PCR, lists solely in-frame clones and lacks some. The sample has hundreds of thousands of clones, around 73% seen once. This entry belongs to a study of shared clonotypes between healthy human individuals. Study-level points and caveats: The researchers took only blood, and tissue repertoires probably look different.

With 6 bases clipped from V and 0 bases from J, the junction kept 4 bases outside the gene matches. This CDR3 has 16 residues. The V gene's germline CDR1 is SEHNR and CDR2 FQNEAQ (reference sequence). Specimen: memory CD4+ T cells sorted from blood. Subset meaning: CD45RA-negative fraction. This sequence joins TRBV7-9 and TRBJ2-3; 12 positions agree with TRBD2. This receptor was identified in a woman aged 25 to 39 in good health. The CDR3 region has the DNA TGTGCCAGCAGTTTAACTAGCGGGAGGAGCACAGATACGCAGTATTTT. This encodes CASSLTSGRSTDTQYF.